This is a list of T cell receptor beta chains from one sample in a study of blood T cell repertoires in COVID-19. Only in-frame clones appear in the TCRdb table, and some are missing; sequencing was by immunoSEQ multiplex PCR. The sample holds under 200,000 clones, around 80% seen once. The specimen was peripheral blood. The receptors here all came from a man aged 65 to 85 with active or convalescent COVID-19. CDR3s include the opening cysteine and the closing phenylalanine or tryptophan. Fields, in order: V gene, D gene, clone size, J gene, CDR3 DNA, CDR3 protein. D genes are given only for firm matches. A row's size may be missing; if present it is once, few, many or a size class.

v_call: TRBV2
d_call: TRBD1
clone_size: -
j_call: TRBJ1-2
cdr3_nt: TGTGCCAGCAGGACAGACAGGGCGAGTGGCTACACCTTC
cdr3_aa: CASRTDRASGYTF

v_call: TRBV29-1
d_call: TRBD1
clone_size: -
j_call: TRBJ2-3
cdr3_nt: TGCAGCGTTGAGGCGGGACAGGGTGCAGATACGCAGTATTTT
cdr3_aa: CSVEAGQGADTQYF

v_call: TRBV6-5
d_call: -
clone_size: few
j_call: TRBJ1-2
cdr3_nt: TGTGCCAGCACCTCAGGTTCCCCCTATGGCTACACCTTC
cdr3_aa: CASTSGSPYGYTF

v_call: TRBV5-6
d_call: -
clone_size: -
j_call: TRBJ1-4
cdr3_nt: TGTGCCAGCAGCCTAGGGGTGCCGTCTAATGAAAAACTGTTTTTT
cdr3_aa: CASSLGVPSNEKLFF

v_call: TRBV6-2/TRBV6-3
d_call: -
clone_size: -
j_call: TRBJ1-1
cdr3_nt: TGTGCCAGCAGTTACGCTTGGGGCCAAGCTTTCTTT
cdr3_aa: CASSYAWGQAFF

v_call: TRBV18
d_call: -
clone_size: few
j_call: TRBJ1-1
cdr3_nt: TGTGCCAGCTCACCAAGCGCTGAAGCTTTCTTT
cdr3_aa: CASSPSAEAFF

v_call: TRBV2
d_call: TRBD1
clone_size: -
j_call: TRBJ1-2
cdr3_nt: TGTGCCAGCAGTCGACAGGGGATGGGTGGCTACACCTTC
cdr3_aa: CASSRQGMGGYTF

v_call: TRBV21-1
d_call: -
clone_size: few
j_call: TRBJ1-5
cdr3_nt: TGTGCCAGCAGCAAAGCTTATAGCAATCAGCCCCAGCATTTT
cdr3_aa: CASSKAYSNQPQHF

v_call: TRBV5-6
d_call: TRBD1
clone_size: -
j_call: TRBJ2-7
cdr3_nt: TGTGCCAGCAGCCTTCCGGGACAGGGGCCTTCCTACGAGCAGTACTTC
cdr3_aa: CASSLPGQGPSYEQYF

v_call: TRBV5-1
d_call: -
clone_size: -
j_call: TRBJ2-3
cdr3_nt: TGCGCCAGCAGCTTGGATGTTGGAGAGGGTACGCAGTATTTT
cdr3_aa: CASSLDVGEGTQYF

v_call: TRBV6-2/TRBV6-3
d_call: -
clone_size: once
j_call: TRBJ1-2
cdr3_nt: TGTGCCAGCAGTCGAAATACCGGCCGAACGGGAGGCTACACCTTC
cdr3_aa: CASSRNTGRTGGYTF

v_call: TRBV2
d_call: -
clone_size: once
j_call: TRBJ1-4
cdr3_nt: TGTGCCACCTACAGGGAGGGTGAAAAACTGTTTTTT
cdr3_aa: CATYREGEKLFF

v_call: TRBV2
d_call: TRBD1
clone_size: -
j_call: TRBJ1-2
cdr3_nt: TGTGCCAGCCGGGACAGCGTTTACTATGGCTACACCTTC
cdr3_aa: CASRDSVYYGYTF

v_call: TRBV6-5
d_call: -
clone_size: -
j_call: TRBJ1-2
cdr3_nt: TGTGCCAGCAGTTACAGTGCGGCAGACTATGGCTACACCTTC
cdr3_aa: CASSYSAADYGYTF

v_call: TRBV6-6
d_call: TRBD1
clone_size: -
j_call: TRBJ1-2
cdr3_nt: TGTGCCAGCACCCCTCTGGTCAGGGACAGGGATGGCTACACCTTC
cdr3_aa: CASTPLVRDRDGYTF

v_call: TRBV19
d_call: -
clone_size: -
j_call: TRBJ1-2
cdr3_nt: TGTGCCAGCTCTAATTGGGGCGCAACTGGCTACACCTTC
cdr3_aa: CASSNWGATGYTF

v_call: TRBV19
d_call: TRBD1
clone_size: once
j_call: TRBJ2-2
cdr3_nt: TGTGCCAGTAGTTCGCGGACAGGGGAAGGCGGGGAGCTGTTTTTT
cdr3_aa: CASSSRTGEGGELFF

v_call: TRBV30
d_call: TRBD1
clone_size: -
j_call: TRBJ1-1
cdr3_nt: TGTGCCTGGAGGGAAACAGGGGGCACTGAAGCTTTCTTT
cdr3_aa: CAWRETGGTEAFF

v_call: TRBV28
d_call: -
clone_size: few
j_call: TRBJ2-3
cdr3_nt: TGTGCCAGCAGGCCTACAGGGCGGACAGATACGCAGTATTTT
cdr3_aa: CASRPTGRTDTQYF

v_call: TRBV13
d_call: -
clone_size: -
j_call: TRBJ2-7
cdr3_nt: TGTGCCAGCAGCTTAGATGACCAGGCTGCTGGTGAGCAGTACTTC
cdr3_aa: CASSLDDQAAGEQYF

v_call: TRBV6-5
d_call: -
clone_size: -
j_call: TRBJ1-1
cdr3_nt: TGTGCCAGCAGAAGTCAGGGGTACACTGAAGCTTTCTTT
cdr3_aa: CASRSQGYTEAFF

v_call: TRBV20-1
d_call: -
clone_size: -
j_call: TRBJ2-3
cdr3_nt: TGCAGTGCTAGTAGGCGGGCTTCCACAGATACGCAGTATTTT
cdr3_aa: CSASRRASTDTQYF

v_call: TRBV20-1
d_call: -
clone_size: -
j_call: TRBJ1-1
cdr3_nt: TGCAGTGCTATGTTCTCGAGAGCTTTCTTT
cdr3_aa: CSAMFSRAFF

v_call: TRBV18
d_call: -
clone_size: -
j_call: TRBJ2-2
cdr3_nt: TGTGCCAGCTCACCGTTCGAGACAAGGAACACCGGGGAGCTGTTTTTT
cdr3_aa: CASSPFETRNTGELFF

v_call: TRBV19
d_call: -
clone_size: -
j_call: TRBJ1-5
cdr3_nt: TGTGCCAGTACCATGGGGGGTTCCAGCAATCAGCCCCAGCATTTT
cdr3_aa: CASTMGGSSNQPQHF

v_call: TRBV6-5
d_call: -
clone_size: -
j_call: TRBJ1-6
cdr3_nt: TGTGCCAGCATCCTGGACAGTAATTCACCCCTCCACTTT
cdr3_aa: CASILDSNSPLHF

v_call: TRBV30
d_call: -
clone_size: -
j_call: TRBJ2-7
cdr3_nt: TGTGCCTTCCGTTTGCCCCGAGGCGGCCTGAGGGAGCAGTACTTC
cdr3_aa: CAFRLPRGGLREQYF